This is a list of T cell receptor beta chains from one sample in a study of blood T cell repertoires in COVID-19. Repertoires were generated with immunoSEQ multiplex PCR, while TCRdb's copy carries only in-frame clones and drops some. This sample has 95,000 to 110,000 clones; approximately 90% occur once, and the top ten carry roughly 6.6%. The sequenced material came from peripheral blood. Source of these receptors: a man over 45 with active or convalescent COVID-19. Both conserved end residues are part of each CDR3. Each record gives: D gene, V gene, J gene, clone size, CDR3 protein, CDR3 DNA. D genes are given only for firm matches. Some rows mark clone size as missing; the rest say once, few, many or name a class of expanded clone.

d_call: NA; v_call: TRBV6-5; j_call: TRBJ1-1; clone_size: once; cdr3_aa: CASSFGLENTEAFF; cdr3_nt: TGTGCCAGCAGTTTTGGACTGGAGAACACTGAAGCTTTCTTT
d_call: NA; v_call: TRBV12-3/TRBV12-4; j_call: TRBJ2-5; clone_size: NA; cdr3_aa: CASSLNGRLAQYF; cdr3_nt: TGTGCCAGCAGTTTAAATGGCAGACTCGCCCAGTACTTC
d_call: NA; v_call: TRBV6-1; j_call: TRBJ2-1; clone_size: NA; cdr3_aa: CASSEFLQGSYNEQFF; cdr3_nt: TGTGCCAGCAGTGAATTCCTGCAGGGCTCCTACAATGAGCAGTTCTTC
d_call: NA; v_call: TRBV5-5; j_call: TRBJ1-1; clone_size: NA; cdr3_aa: CASSYDMNTEAFF; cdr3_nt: TGTGCCAGCAGCTATGACATGAACACTGAAGCTTTCTTT
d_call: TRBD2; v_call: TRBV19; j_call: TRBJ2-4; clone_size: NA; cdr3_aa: CASSIAGTSGRNIQYF; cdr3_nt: TGTGCCAGTAGTATAGCAGGAACTAGCGGACGCAACATTCAGTACTTC
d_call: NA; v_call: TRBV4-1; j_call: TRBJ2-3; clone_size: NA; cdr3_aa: CASSQVRARSTDTQYF; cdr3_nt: TGCGCCAGCAGCCAAGTTCGAGCGCGTAGCACAGATACGCAGTATTTT
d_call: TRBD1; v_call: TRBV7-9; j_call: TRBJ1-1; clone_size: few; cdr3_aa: CASSLGAGQVAFF; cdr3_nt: TGTGCCAGCAGCTTAGGAGCCGGACAGGTTGCTTTCTTT
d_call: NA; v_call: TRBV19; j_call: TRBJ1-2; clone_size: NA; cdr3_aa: CASGMSGRDTTNYGYTF; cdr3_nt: TGTGCCAGTGGCATGAGCGGCCGGGACACCACTAACTATGGCTACACCTTC
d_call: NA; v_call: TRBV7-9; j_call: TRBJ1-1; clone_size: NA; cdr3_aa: CASSLRTVEAFF; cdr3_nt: TGTGCCAGCAGCTTACGGACAGTGGAAGCTTTCTTT
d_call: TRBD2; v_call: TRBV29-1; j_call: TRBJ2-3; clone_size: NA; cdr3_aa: CSEGGSEADTQYF; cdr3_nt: TGCAGCGAAGGCGGGAGTGAAGCAGATACGCAGTATTTT
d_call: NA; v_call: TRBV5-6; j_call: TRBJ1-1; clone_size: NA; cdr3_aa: CASSLMGDGGMNTEAFF; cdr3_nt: TGTGCCAGCAGCTTGATGGGGGACGGGGGGATGAACACTGAAGCTTTCTTT
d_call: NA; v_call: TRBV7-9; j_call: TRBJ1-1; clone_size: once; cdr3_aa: CASSLDSTEAFF; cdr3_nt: TGTGCCAGCAGCTTAGATAGCACTGAAGCTTTCTTT
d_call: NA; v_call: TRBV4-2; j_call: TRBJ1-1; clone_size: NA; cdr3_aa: CASSQDEGNTEAFF; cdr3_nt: TGTGCCAGCAGCCAAGATGAGGGGAACACTGAAGCTTTCTTT
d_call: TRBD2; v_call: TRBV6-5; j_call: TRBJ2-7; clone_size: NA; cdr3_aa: CASRNRLAGDNEQYF; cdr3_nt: TGTGCCAGCAGGAACCGACTAGCGGGAGACAACGAGCAGTACTTC
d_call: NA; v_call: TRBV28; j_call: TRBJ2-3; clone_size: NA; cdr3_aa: CASSLEDSTDTQYF; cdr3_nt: TGTGCCAGCAGTTTAGAGGATAGCACAGATACGCAGTATTTT
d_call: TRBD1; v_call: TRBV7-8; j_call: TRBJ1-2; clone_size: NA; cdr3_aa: CASSLGGGQGNYGYTF; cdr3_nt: TGTGCCAGCAGCTTAGGTGGCGGACAGGGTAACTATGGCTACACCTTC
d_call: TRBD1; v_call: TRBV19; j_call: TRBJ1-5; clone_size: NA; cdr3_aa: CASSILGRGYSNQPQHF; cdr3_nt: TGTGCCAGTAGTATACTGGGCAGGGGGTATAGCAATCAGCCCCAGCATTTT
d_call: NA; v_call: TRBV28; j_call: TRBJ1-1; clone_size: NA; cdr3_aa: CASSLLERGTEAFF; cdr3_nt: TGTGCCAGCAGTTTACTCGAAAGAGGGACTGAAGCTTTCTTT
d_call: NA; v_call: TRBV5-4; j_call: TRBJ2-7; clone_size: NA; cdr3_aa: CASSLPGSLNYEQYF; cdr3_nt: TGTGCCAGCAGCTTACCAGGGTCACTAAACTACGAGCAGTACTTC
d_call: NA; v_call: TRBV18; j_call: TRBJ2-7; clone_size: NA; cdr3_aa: CASSPQGPPYEQYF; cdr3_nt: TGTGCCAGCTCACCACAGGGGCCCCCCTACGAGCAGTACTTC
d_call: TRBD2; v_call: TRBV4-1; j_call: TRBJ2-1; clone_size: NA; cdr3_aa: CASSRAGAGVDEQFF; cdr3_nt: TGCGCCAGCAGCCGAGCGGGAGCGGGGGTCGATGAGCAGTTCTTC
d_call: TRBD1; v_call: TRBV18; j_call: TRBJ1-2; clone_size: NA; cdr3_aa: CASSPRTGLDYGYTF; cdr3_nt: TGTGCCAGCTCACCACGGACAGGATTGGACTATGGCTACACCTTC
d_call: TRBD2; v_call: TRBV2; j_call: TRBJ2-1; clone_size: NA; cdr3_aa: CASGLDLNNEQFF; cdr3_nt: TGTGCCAGCGGACTAGACTTAAACAATGAGCAGTTCTTC
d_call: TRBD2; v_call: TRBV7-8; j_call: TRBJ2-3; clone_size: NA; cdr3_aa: CASSPPSGREGRDTQYF; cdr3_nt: TGTGCCAGCAGCCCACCTTCGGGGCGGGAGGGCCGAGATACGCAGTATTTT
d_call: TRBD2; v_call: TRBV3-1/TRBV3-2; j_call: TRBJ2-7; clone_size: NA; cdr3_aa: CASSQEITSDSSYEQYF; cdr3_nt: TGTGCCAGCAGCCAAGAAATAACTAGCGATAGCTCCTACGAGCAGTACTTC
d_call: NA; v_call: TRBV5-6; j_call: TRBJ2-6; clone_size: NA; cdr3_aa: CASSSYARGSGANVLTF; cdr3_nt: TGTGCCAGCAGCTCCTACGCGCGGGGCTCTGGGGCCAACGTCCTGACTTTC
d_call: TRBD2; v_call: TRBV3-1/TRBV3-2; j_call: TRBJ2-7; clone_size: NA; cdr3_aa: CASSQDLGLAGYLSYEQYF; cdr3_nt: TGTGCCAGCAGCCAAGATCTTGGACTAGCGGGATATCTGTCCTACGAGCAGTACTTC
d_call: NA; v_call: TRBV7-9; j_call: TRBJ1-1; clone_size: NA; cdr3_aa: CASRLGGTEAFF; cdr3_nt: TGTGCCAGCAGACTGGGGGGTACTGAAGCTTTCTTT
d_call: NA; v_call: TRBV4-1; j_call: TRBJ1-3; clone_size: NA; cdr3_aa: CASSQPTEAGNTIYF; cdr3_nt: TGCGCCAGCAGCCAACCGACAGAAGCCGGAAACACCATATATTTT
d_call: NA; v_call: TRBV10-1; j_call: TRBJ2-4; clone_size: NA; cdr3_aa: CASTKWEGDIQYF; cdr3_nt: TGCGCCAGCACTAAATGGGAGGGGGACATTCAGTACTTC
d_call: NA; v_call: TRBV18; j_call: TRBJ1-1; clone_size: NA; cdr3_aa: CATLSEGNTEAFF; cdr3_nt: TGTGCCACCCTGTCCGAGGGCAACACTGAAGCTTTCTTT
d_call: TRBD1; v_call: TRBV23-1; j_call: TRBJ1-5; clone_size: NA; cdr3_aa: CASSHLTGAGRHDFSQPQHF; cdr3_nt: TGCGCCAGCAGTCACTTGACAGGGGCAGGAAGGCACGACTTCTCCCAGCCCCAGCATTTT
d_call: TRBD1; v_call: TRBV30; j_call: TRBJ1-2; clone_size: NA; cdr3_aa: CAWSVDRAYGYTF; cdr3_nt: TGTGCCTGGAGTGTGGACAGGGCCTATGGCTACACCTTC
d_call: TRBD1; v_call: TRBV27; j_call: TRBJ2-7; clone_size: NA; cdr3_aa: CASKYGGRQGGYEQYF; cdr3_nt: TGTGCCAGCAAATACGGTGGAAGACAGGGTGGATACGAGCAGTACTTC
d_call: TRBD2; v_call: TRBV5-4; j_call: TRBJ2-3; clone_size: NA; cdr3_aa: CASSPGTSAYTDTQYF; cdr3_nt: TGTGCCAGCAGCCCCGGGACTAGCGCCTACACAGATACGCAGTATTTT
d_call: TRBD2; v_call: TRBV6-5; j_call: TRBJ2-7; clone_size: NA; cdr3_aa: CASSYSSGRAHEQYF; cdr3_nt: TGTGCCAGCAGTTACTCAAGCGGGAGGGCCCATGAGCAGTACTTC
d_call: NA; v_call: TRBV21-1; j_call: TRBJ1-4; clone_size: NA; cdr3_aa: CASSKYYSGGEEKLFF; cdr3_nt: TGTGCCAGCAGCAAATATTACAGTGGGGGGGAAGAAAAACTGTTTTTT
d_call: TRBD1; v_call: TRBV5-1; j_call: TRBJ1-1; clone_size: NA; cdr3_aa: CASSFSGSTGDWNTEAFF; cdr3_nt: TGCGCCAGCAGCTTCAGCGGTTCTACAGGGGATTGGAACACTGAAGCTTTCTTT
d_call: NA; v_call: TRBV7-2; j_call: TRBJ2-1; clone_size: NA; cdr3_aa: CASSESDLSSYNEQFF; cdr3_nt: TGTGCCAGCAGCGAATCCGACTTGAGCTCCTACAATGAGCAGTTCTTC
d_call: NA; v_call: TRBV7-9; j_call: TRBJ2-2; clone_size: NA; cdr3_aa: CASSSPDSQAASGELFF; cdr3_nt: TGTGCCAGCAGCTCCCCGGACAGTCAAGCCGCGTCCGGGGAGCTGTTTTTT
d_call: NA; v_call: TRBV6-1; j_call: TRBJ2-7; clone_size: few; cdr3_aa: CASSESAGVGSYEQYF; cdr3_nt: TGTGCCAGCAGTGAAAGCGCAGGGGTCGGCTCCTACGAGCAGTACTTC
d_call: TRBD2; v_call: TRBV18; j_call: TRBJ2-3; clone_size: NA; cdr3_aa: CASSPPTSGRGDTQYF; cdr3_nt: TGTGCCAGCTCACCACCGACTAGCGGGAGAGGAGATACGCAGTATTTT
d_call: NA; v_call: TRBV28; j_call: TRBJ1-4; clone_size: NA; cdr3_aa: CASSLTGWDEKLFF; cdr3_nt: TGTGCCAGCAGTTTAACGGGATGGGATGAAAAACTGTTTTTT
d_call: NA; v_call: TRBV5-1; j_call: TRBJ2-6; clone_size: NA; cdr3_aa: CASITGPGANVLTF; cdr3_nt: TGCGCCAGCATTACAGGCCCTGGGGCCAACGTCCTGACTTTC
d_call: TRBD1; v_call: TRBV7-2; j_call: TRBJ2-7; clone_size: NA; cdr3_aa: CASSLVGTGAYEQYF; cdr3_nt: TGTGCCAGCAGCTTAGTAGGGACAGGGGCCTACGAGCAGTACTTC
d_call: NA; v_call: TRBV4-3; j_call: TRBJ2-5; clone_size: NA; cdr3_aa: CASSQDNGGTQYF; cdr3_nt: TGCGCCAGCAGCCAAGACAATGGAGGGACCCAGTACTTC
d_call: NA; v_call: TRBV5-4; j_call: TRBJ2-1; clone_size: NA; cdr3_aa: CASSLSVVSAYNEQFF; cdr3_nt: TGTGCCAGCAGCTTGTCGGTGGTCAGCGCCTACAATGAGCAGTTCTTC
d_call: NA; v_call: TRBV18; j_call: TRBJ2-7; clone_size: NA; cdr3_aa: CASSPYVPSEGYEQYF; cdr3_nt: TGTGCCAGCTCACCATATGTTCCCTCAGAGGGCTACGAGCAGTACTTC
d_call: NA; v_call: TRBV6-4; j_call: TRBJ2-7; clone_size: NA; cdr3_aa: CASNRDWYEQYF; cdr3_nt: TGTGCCAGCAACAGGGATTGGTACGAGCAGTACTTC
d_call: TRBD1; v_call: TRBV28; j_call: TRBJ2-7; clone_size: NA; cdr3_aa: CASSLQGESYEQYF; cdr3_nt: TGTGCCAGCAGCTTACAGGGGGAAAGCTACGAGCAGTACTTC
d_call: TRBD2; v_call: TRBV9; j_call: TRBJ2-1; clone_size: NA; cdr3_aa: CASSVDSGVYNEQFF; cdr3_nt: TGTGCCAGCAGCGTAGACAGCGGGGTATACAATGAGCAGTTCTTC
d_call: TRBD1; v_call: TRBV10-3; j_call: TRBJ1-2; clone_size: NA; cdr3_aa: CAISELGGTSYGYTF; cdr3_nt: TGTGCCATCAGTGAGTTAGGGGGCACCTCCTATGGCTACACCTTC
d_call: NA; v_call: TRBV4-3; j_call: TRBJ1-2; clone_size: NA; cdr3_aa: CASSQDLLGPYGYTF; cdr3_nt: TGCGCCAGCAGCCAAGATCTTTTGGGGCCCTATGGCTACACCTTC
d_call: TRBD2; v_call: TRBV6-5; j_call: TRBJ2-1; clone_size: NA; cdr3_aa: CASSRPSGRNDEQFF; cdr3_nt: TGTGCCAGCAGTCGACCTAGCGGGAGGAACGATGAGCAGTTCTTC
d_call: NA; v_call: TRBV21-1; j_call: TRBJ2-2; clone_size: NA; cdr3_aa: CASSKEMGTGVSGELFF; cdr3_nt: TGTGCCAGCAGCAAAGAGATGGGGACAGGGGTCTCTGGGGAGCTGTTTTTT
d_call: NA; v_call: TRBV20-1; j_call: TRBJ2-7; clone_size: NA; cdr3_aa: CSASQSALRGQYF; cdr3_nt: TGCAGTGCTAGTCAATCTGCCCTACGAGGGCAGTACTTC
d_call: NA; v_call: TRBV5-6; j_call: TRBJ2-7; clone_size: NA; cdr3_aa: CASSLAGEGSYEQYF; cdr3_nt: TGTGCCAGCAGCTTGGCCGGGGAAGGCTCCTACGAGCAGTACTTC